These 2 T cell receptor beta chains were sequenced from one sample in a study of T cells in women clearing cervical HPV infection. Some clones are missing from TCRdb's copy, which holds only in-frame ones; the method was immunoSEQ multiplex PCR. This sample contains some 39,000 clones. The sequenced material came from blood buffy coat. These receptors all come from a woman aged 18 to 75 with a cervical HPV16 infection that either progressed to CIN3+ or cleared (not recorded which).

With respect to this clone: The read comes to an end 3 residues before the CDR3 does, leaving the germline J gene to fill in the end. The V call is TRBV4-2, the J call TRBJ2-5; maybe TRBD1 (5 bases). V was trimmed by 1 base and J by 4 bases, leaving 10 bases between them. CDR1 is LGHNA and CDR2 is YNFKEQ in the germline V gene. This CDR3 is 14 amino acids long. The CDR3 sequence is CASSQAGAGETQYF. The CDR3 bases that were read are TGTGCCAGCAGCCAAGCTGGGGCAGGAGAGACC.

Worth noting for this clone: The read ends 3 residues before the CDR3 terminus; that terminus is restored from the germline J gene. The J gene is TRBJ1-5, the V gene TRBV28; D is uncertain. V lost 7 bases, J lost 0 bases, and 7 bases lay in between. This CDR3 comprises 13 residues. Germline V gene sequence: CDR1 MDHEN, CDR2 SYDVKM. Partial CDR3 DNA: TGTGCCAGCACCCCCTATAGCAATCAGCCC. This gives the protein CASTPYSNQP. The whole CDR3 sequence reads CASTPYSNQPQHF.